This is a list of T cell receptor beta chains from one sample in a study of T cell repertoires in cytomegalovirus infection. TCRdb reanalysed the reads using MiXCR and keeps one entry per CDR3 protein. This repertoire shows over 150,000 distinct CDR3 sequences, 14% found once; its top ten account for roughly 27%. Sequenced: PBMCs. The receptors here all came from a human donor in good health (CMV status not recorded). Some clones in this sample may be carry-over from other donors' samples. CDR3s include the opening cysteine and the closing phenylalanine or tryptophan. D genes are given only for firm matches. The listing skips clone size in some rows; elsewhere it reads once, few, many or a size class.

TRBJ2-3 few TRBV11-2 NA TGTGCCAGCAGCTCCGGGACTCCCTGGGATACGCAGTATTTT CASSSGTPWDTQYF
TRBJ2-1 NA TRBV19 TRBD2 TGTGCCAGTAGTTCCCCTAGCGGGTACAATGAGCAGTTCTTC CASSSPSGYNEQFF
TRBJ1-6 many TRBV7-2 TRBD1 TGTGCCAGCAGCAAAGGACAGGGGGCCGGTTCACCCCTCCACTTT CASSKGQGAGSPLHF
TRBJ2-7 NA TRBV25-1 NA TGTGCCAGCAGTGAATCCCTCGGCGTTACCTACGAGCAGTACTTC CASSESLGVTYEQYF
TRBJ2-5 NA TRBV20-1 TRBD2 TGCAGTGCTAGAGATGGGACTAGCGTAGAGACCCAGTACTTC CSARDGTSVETQYF
TRBJ2-7 NA TRBV2 NA TGTGCCAGCAGCCCACGGGAAGGGTACTCCTACGAGCAGTACTTC CASSPREGYSYEQYF
TRBJ2-7 many TRBV7-8 NA TGTGCCAGCAGCGCTCGAGAGGGATACTACGAGCAGTACTTC CASSAREGYYEQYF
TRBJ2-4 NA TRBV6-6 NA TGTGCCAGCAGTTACTCGGGGAATGAAAACATTCAGTACTTC CASSYSGNENIQYF
TRBJ1-1 few TRBV30 TRBD1 TGTGCCTGGAGGAGGACAGGGTTCTTCACTGAAGCTTTCTTT CAWRRTGFFTEAFF
TRBJ1-5 many TRBV11-2 NA TGTGCCAGCAGCTTGTCGGGGGCGCAGCCCCAGCATTTT CASSLSGAQPQHF
TRBJ1-1 many TRBV7-9 NA TGTGCCAGCAGCTTATCCTCGGCAGGGATCGGGACTGAAGCTTTCTTT CASSLSSAGIGTEAFF
TRBJ1-1 few TRBV14 TRBD1 TGTGCCAGCAGCCCCTGGGCCTGGGGGTCGGGACAGGAAGCTTTCTTT CASSPWAWGSGQEAFF
TRBJ2-3 NA TRBV28 TRBD2 TGTGCCAGCAGTTTAGCAAGACTAGCGGGCGGGAAAGATACGCAGTATTTT CASSLARLAGGKDTQYF
TRBJ1-2 NA TRBV4-1 NA TGCGCCAGCAGCCCCGAACAGGGAAACCACTATGGCTACACCTTC CASSPEQGNHYGYTF
TRBJ1-2 many TRBV7-2 NA TGTGCCAGCAGCAATTATGAGGACTATGGCTACACCTTC CASSNYEDYGYTF
TRBJ2-7 few TRBV4-2 NA TGTGCCAGCAGCCAAGTAGAGGGCGTCGAGCAGTACTTC CASSQVEGVEQYF
TRBJ2-1 many TRBV7-2 TRBD2 TGTGCCAGCAGCTTAGAGACTAGCGGGTACAATGAGCAGTTCTTC CASSLETSGYNEQFF
TRBJ2-7 many TRBV29-1 NA TGCAGCGTTGGTAGAGGGACAACCACCACCTCCTACGAGCAGTACTTC CSVGRGTTTTSYEQYF
TRBJ1-4 NA TRBV19 NA TGTGCCAGTAGTCTAGCAACTAATGAAAAACTGTTTTTT CASSLATNEKLFF
TRBJ1-3 many TRBV7-9 NA TGTGCCAGCACCCTAGGTGGAAACACCATATATTTT CASTLGGNTIYF
TRBJ1-2 NA TRBV19 NA TGTGCCAGTGAAGCCAGGTTTAACTATGGCTACACCTTC CASEARFNYGYTF
TRBJ1-2 few TRBV30 NA TGTGCCTGGAAAAAGGTTGGCTACACCTTC CAWKKVGYTF
TRBJ2-2 few TRBV6-2/TRBV6-3 TRBD2 TGTGCCAGCAGTAGGGGACTAGCTGGCACCGGGGAGCTGTTTTTT CASSRGLAGTGELFF
TRBJ2-2 NA TRBV6-4 NA TGTGCCAGCAGACTTTACAGGAACACCGGGGAGCTGTTTTTT CASRLYRNTGELFF
TRBJ1-2 NA TRBV20-1 NA TGCAGTGCTAGAGTTGACATTTATGGCTACACCTTC CSARVDIYGYTF
TRBJ2-1 many TRBV6-2/TRBV6-3 NA TGTGCCAGCAGTTACAAACCTGGCAGCGGAGTATACAATGAGCAGTTCTTC CASSYKPGSGVYNEQFF
TRBJ1-5 NA TRBV2 TRBD1 TGTGCCAGCAGTGAGACGGGACAGGGGGGCTATAGCAATCAGCCCCAGCATTTT CASSETGQGGYSNQPQHF
TRBJ2-7 NA TRBV29-1 NA TGCAGCGTTGAAGGGGCAGGTTTATACGAGCAGTACTTC CSVEGAGLYEQYF
TRBJ2-5 NA TRBV6-2/TRBV6-3 NA TGTGCCAGCAGTTACGAGCGACTCAGCCACTTC CASSYERLSHF
TRBJ2-7 few TRBV20-1 TRBD2 TGCAGTGCTAGTAGGCTCGGACTAGCGGATTACGAGCAGTACTTC CSASRLGLADYEQYF
TRBJ1-6 many TRBV7-9 NA TGTGCCAGCAGCTTAGTGGGGGGATGGAATTCACCCCTCCACTTT CASSLVGGWNSPLHF
TRBJ2-3 many TRBV2 NA TGTGCCGCGGGAAGGGGAAATACGCAGTATTTT CAAGRGNTQYF
TRBJ2-1 few TRBV20-1 NA TGCAGTGCTACCACCATTCTTAGCGGAACCTACAATGAGCAGTTCTTC CSATTILSGTYNEQFF
TRBJ2-1 many TRBV7-2 NA TGTGCCAGCAGTCTTTACGGAAATGAGCAGTTCTTC CASSLYGNEQFF
TRBJ2-7 NA TRBV29-1 NA TGCAGCCCGGTCCCGGGCGGTGCGGAGCAGTACTTC CSPVPGGAEQYF
TRBJ2-3 NA TRBV14 NA TGTGCCAGCAGCCAAGACATAGTGGGCTTGAGGAAAGGCACAGATACGCAGTATTTT CASSQDIVGLRKGTDTQYF
TRBJ2-2 many TRBV7-9 NA TGTGCCAGCAGCTTGGGGGGACAGTCCACCGGGGAGCTGTTTTTT CASSLGGQSTGELFF
TRBJ1-4 many TRBV7-8 NA TGTGCCAGCAGCTTACCCCGAGTGAGGGGAGAAAAACTGTTTTTT CASSLPRVRGEKLFF
TRBJ2-1 NA TRBV10-3 NA TGTGCCATCAGTGATGACCGCAGCTCCTACAATGAGCAGTTCTTC CAISDDRSSYNEQFF
TRBJ2-7 few TRBV5-1 TRBD1 TGCGCCAGCAGTCTACAGGGGTCCGAGCAGTACTTC CASSLQGSEQYF